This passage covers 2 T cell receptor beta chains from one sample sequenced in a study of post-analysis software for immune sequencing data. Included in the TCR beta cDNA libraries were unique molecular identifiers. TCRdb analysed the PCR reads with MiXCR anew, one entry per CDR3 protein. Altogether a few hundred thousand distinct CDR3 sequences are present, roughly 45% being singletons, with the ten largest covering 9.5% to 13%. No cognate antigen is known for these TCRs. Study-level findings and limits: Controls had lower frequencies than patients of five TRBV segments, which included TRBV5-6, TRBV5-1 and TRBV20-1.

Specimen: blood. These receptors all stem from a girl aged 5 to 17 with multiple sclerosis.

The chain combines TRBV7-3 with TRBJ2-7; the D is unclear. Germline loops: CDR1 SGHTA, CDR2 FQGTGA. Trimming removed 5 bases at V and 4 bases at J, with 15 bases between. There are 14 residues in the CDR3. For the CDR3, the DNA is TGTGCCAGCAGCCCCACGCGATCTGAGTACGAGCAGTACTTC. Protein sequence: CASSPTRSEYEQYF.

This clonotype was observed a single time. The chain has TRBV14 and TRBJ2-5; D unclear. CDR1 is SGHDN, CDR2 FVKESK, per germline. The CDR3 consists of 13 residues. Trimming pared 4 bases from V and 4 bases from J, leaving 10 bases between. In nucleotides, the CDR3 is TGTGCCAGCAGCCTACAAATTCGAGAGACCCAGTACTTC. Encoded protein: CASSLQIRETQYF.